The 22 T cell receptor beta chains below come from one sample, sequenced in a study of cytomegalovirus exposure and HLA in healthy donors (TCRdb year 2017). Libraries were prepared through the immunoSEQ multiplex PCR assay. What TCRdb holds here is the immuneACCESS table cut down to in-frame rearrangements. Part of the clones is not present; checked against another copy, under half of the missing clones reflect an unresolved V gene, and the others are unexplained. The sample data list 150,000 or so clones, and roughly 86% of these were observed just once. About 2.5% of the sample belongs to the ten largest clones. The sequenced sample consisted of PBMCs. The receptors here all came from a man between 18 and 35 years old in good health and CMV-seropositive.

This sequence joins TRBV9 and TRBJ2-3; the match to TRBD2 covers 10 bases. The CDR3 spans 17 residues. With V trimmed by 0 bases and J by 4 bases, 8 bases remained unmatched. Germline V gene lookup returns CDR1 SGDLS and CDR2 YYNGEE. In DNA, the CDR3 is TGTGCCAGCAGCGTAGGCAGTAGGCTAGCGGGGGCAGATACGCAGTATTTT. Translating gives CASSVGSRLAGADTQYF. Using reference TRBV9 and TRBJ2-3 for the parts outside the CDR3, the full variable domain is DSGVTQTPKHLITATGQRVTLRCSPRSGDLSVYWYQQSLDQGLQFLIQYYNGEERAKGNILERFSAQQFPDLHSELNLSSLELGDSALYFCASSVGSRLAGADTQYFGPGTRLTVL.

V usage is TRBV7-6 and J usage is TRBJ2-2; the D gene is possibly TRBD2 (5 bases). Between the trimmed V and J ends, which lost 1 base and 7 bases, there was a span of 7 bases. Per germline, CDR1 SGHVS and CDR2 FNYEAQ. The CDR3 covers 13 residues. As DNA, the CDR3 is TGTGCCAGCAGCTTAGGGGCGGGCGGGGAGCTGTTTTTT. Protein product: CASSLGAGGELFF.

The chain joins TRBV5-4 to TRBJ1-1; 8 positions agree with TRBD1. The CDR3 sequence is 15 residues long. CDR1 is SGHNT, CDR2 YYREEE, per germline (reference sequence). V lost 4 bases, J lost 4 bases, and 9 bases stayed unmatched. CDR3 DNA sequence: TGTGCCAGCAGCCCCCCGCGAGACAGGGGCACTGAAGCTTTCTTT. Its translation is CASSPPRDRGTEAFF.

The chain has TRBV5-4 and TRBJ2-7; TRBD1 aligns across 7 bases. V lost 3 bases, J lost 2 bases, and 2 bases stayed unmatched. The germline CDR1 and CDR2 sequences are SGHNT and YYREEE (reference sequence). The CDR3 runs to 13 residues. The CDR3 protein is CASSWGQTYEQYF. The CDR3 DNA is TGTGCCAGCAGCTGGGGACAGACCTACGAGCAGTACTTC.

The V gene is TRBV4-2, the J gene TRBJ2-7; D not resolved. CDR3 size: 17 residues. Germline-derived CDR1 and CDR2 are LGHNA and YNFKEQ. V lost 0 bases to trimming and J lost 3 bases, with 18 bases between them. The CDR3 coding sequence is TGTGCCAGCAGCCAAGATCCACCGAGACAAGAACTCTACGAGCAGTACTTC. This gives the protein CASSQDPPRQELYEQYF.

This clone occurred once. The rearrangement links TRBV4-2 to TRBJ2-2; possible D gene TRBD2, 8 bases. There are 15 residues in the CDR3. Trimming shortened V by 6 bases and J by 9 bases, and 20 bases separated the two germline ends. Germline V gives CDR1 LGHNA, CDR2 YNFKEQ. The CDR3: CASRPGTAGVRELFF. CDR3 bases: TGTGCCAGCAGGCCCGGGACAGCGGGGGTAAGGGAGCTGTTTTTT.

The J gene is TRBJ2-7, the V gene TRBV5-6; 7 bases map to TRBD1. The V and J ends lost 2 bases and 4 bases, in that order; junction bases with no gene match: 6. Per the germline V gene, CDR1 is SGHDT and CDR2 is YYEEEE. The length of the CDR3 is 14 residues. The CDR3 here is CASSLPLQGYEQYF. CDR3 in DNA: TGTGCCAGCAGCTTACCTCTACAGGGGTACGAGCAGTACTTC.

The chain couples TRBV23-1 to TRBJ2-5; 7 bases agree with TRBD1. TRBV23-1 is given ORF status, its function remaining uncertain. V dropped 1 base and J dropped 4; count of bases not matched to a gene: 6. CDR3 length: 15 residues. The CDR3 spells CASSQFQGGAETQYF. The CDR3 nucleotides read TGCGCCAGCAGTCAATTCCAAGGGGGCGCAGAGACCCAGTACTTC.

This clone was found once. The V and J genes are TRBV5-1 and TRBJ2-7; TRBD1 agrees at 8 bases. CDR1 is SGHRS, CDR2 YFSETQ, per germline. V lost 0 bases and J lost 7; bases outside the gene matches: 12. The CDR3 consists of 16 residues. The CDR3 spells CASSLGQGPSPREQYF. The CDR3 DNA sequence: TGCGCCAGCAGCTTGGGACAGGGGCCCTCGCCACGGGAGCAGTACTTC.

This chain links TRBV10-3 with TRBJ1-2; D unclear. This CDR3 region has 13 residues. Germline CDR1 is ENHRY and CDR2 is SYGVKD. V dropped 8 bases and J dropped 4 bases, with 14 bases sitting between them. This CDR3 is CAILITGSYGYTF. CDR3 DNA: TGTGCCATCTTGATAACGGGTTCCTATGGCTACACCTTC.

J is TRBJ1-5 and V is TRBV10-3, with no clear D. The CDR3 spans 13 residues. Trimming left V 6 bases short and J 5 bases short, with 11 bases between. The germline V gene encodes CDR1 ENHRY and CDR2 SYGVKD. For the CDR3, the DNA is TGTGCCATCAGCCAGGAGGGTGATCAGCCCCAGCATTTT. Its translation: CAISQEGDQPQHF.

This chain links TRBV18 with TRBJ2-3; D is undetermined. This CDR3 has 16 amino acids. Trimming cost V 3 bases and J 3 bases, with 16 bases left between them. In germline, CDR1 is KGHSH, CDR2 LQKENI. The DNA for the CDR3 is TGTGCCAGCTCACCCTCCCCAGGCCCCCCAACAGATACGCAGTATTTT. As protein: CASSPSPGPPTDTQYF.

The V call is TRBV9, the J call TRBJ2-1; TRBD2 is a possible D gene (6 bases). The CDR3 extends over 13 amino acids. In germline, CDR1 is SGDLS, CDR2 YYNGEE. Trimming removed 1 base at V and 9 bases at J, with 11 bases between. The CDR3 nucleotides read TGTGCCAGCAGCGTATGGGACTTCGGTGAGCAGTTCTTC. Translation: CASSVWDFGEQFF. The full variable domain, with the rest looked up from reference TRBV9 and TRBJ2-1, is DSGVTQTPKHLITATGQRVTLRCSPRSGDLSVYWYQQSLDQGLQFLIQYYNGEERAKGNILERFSAQQFPDLHSELNLSSLELGDSALYFCASSVWDFGEQFFGPGTRLTVL.

The chain carries TRBV5-6 and TRBJ1-3, with 7 bases lining up with TRBD1. The germline CDR1 and CDR2 sequences are SGHDT and YYEEEE. The CDR3 extends over 13 amino acids. V was clipped by 5 bases and J by 2 bases; unmatched bases: 1. Here the CDR3 reads CASSTGAGNTIYF. For the CDR3, the DNA is TGTGCCAGCAGTACAGGGGCTGGAAACACCATATATTTT.

V gene TRBV4-2 combines with J gene TRBJ2-3; 7 bases fit TRBD2. V lost 0 bases and J lost 6; bases outside the gene matches: 9. This CDR3 comprises 16 residues. Germline V lookup: CDR1 LGHNA, CDR2 YNFKEQ. The CDR3 nucleotides are TGTGCCAGCAGCCAAGATCAGTCTAGCGGTGGGGATACGCAGTATTTT. As protein: CASSQDQSSGGDTQYF.

In its sample, this clone ranks as medium-sized. The rearrangement joins TRBV4-3 to TRBJ2-7, with a weak D call TRBD2 (6 bases). Germline assignment: CDR1 LGHNA and CDR2 YSLEER. CDR3 size: 15 residues. Trimming took off 0 bases at V and 1 base at J, with 10 bases between the two ends. CDR3 in amino acids: CASSQDAGTSYEQYF. DNA of the CDR3: TGCGCCAGCAGCCAAGACGCCGGGACTTCCTACGAGCAGTACTTC.

The chain is built from TRBV27 and TRBJ2-7, with D tentatively TRBD1 (6 bases). CDR1 and CDR2 (germline): MNHEY, SMNVEV (reference sequence). This CDR3 is built from 13 residues. Trimming stripped 8 bases from V and 2 bases from J, with 13 bases between. CDR3 loop: CASPDQGPYEQYF. The DNA for the CDR3 is TGTGCCAGCCCGGACCAGGGGCCCTACGAGCAGTACTTC.

V and J are TRBV4-2 and TRBJ1-5, with no clear D. The V and J ends lost 4 bases and 5 bases respectively, with 9 bases between them. The CDR3 is made up of 13 amino acids. CDR1 LGHNA and CDR2 YNFKEQ come from the germline V gene. The CDR3 nucleotides are TGTGCCAGCAGCCCCCGCCGGGATCAGCCCCAGCATTTT. Its translation: CASSPRRDQPQHF.

The chain employs TRBV7-9 and TRBJ1-2, with 8 positions matching TRBD1. The V gene's germline CDR1 is SEHNR and CDR2 FQNEAQ (reference sequence). V shed 5 bases and J 4 bases; nucleotides not matched to a gene: 9. CDR3 size: 15 residues. The CDR3 sequence is CASSQGQATSYGYTF. The CDR3 nucleotides read TGTGCCAGCAGCCAGGGACAGGCGACATCCTATGGCTACACCTTC.

Of note for this clone: This sample includes further DNA sequences coding for the same CDR3. V and J are TRBV9 and TRBJ2-2; D not certain. Germline values: CDR1 SGDLS, CDR2 YYNGEE. CDR3 size: 12 residues. V lost 3 bases, J lost 3 bases, and 3 bases lay in between. The CDR3 nucleotides read TGTGCCAGCAGCGCCGACACCGGGGAGCTGTTTTTT. Translating it yields CASSADTGELFF.

This clone was observed a single time. The V call is TRBV4-3, the J call TRBJ2-2; 7 nucleotides agree with TRBD1. The CDR3 covers 17 residues. The ends lost 0 bases at V and 3 bases at J; junction bases unmatched: 7. The germline CDR1 and CDR2 sequences are LGHNA and YSLEER. This chain's CDR3 is CASSQEPTGFDTGELFF. The CDR3 nucleotides are TGCGCCAGCAGCCAAGAACCGACAGGGTTCGACACCGGGGAGCTGTTTTTT.

About this clone itself: The junction and the germline gene differ at one end; a read error may be behind it. V and J are TRBV6-1 and TRBJ1-2, with D maybe TRBD1 (6 bases). The CDR3 is made up of 11 amino acids. The germline V gene encodes CDR1 MNHNS and CDR2 SASEGT. The CDR3 reads CASSHRTAPGF. The CDR3 region has the DNA TGTGCCAGCAGTCACCGGACAGCCCCAGGCTTC.